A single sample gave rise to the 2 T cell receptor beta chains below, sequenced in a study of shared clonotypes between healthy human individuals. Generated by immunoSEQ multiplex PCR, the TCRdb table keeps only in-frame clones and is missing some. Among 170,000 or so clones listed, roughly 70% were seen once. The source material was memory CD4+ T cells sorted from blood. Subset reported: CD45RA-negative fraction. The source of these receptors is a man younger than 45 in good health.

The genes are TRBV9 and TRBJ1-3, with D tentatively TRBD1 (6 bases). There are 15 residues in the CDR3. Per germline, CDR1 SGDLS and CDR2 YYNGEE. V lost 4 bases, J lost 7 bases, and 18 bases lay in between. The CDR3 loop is CASSLMGGASNTIYF. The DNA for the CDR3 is TGTGCCAGCAGCCTTATGGGGGGGGCGAGTAACACCATATATTTT.

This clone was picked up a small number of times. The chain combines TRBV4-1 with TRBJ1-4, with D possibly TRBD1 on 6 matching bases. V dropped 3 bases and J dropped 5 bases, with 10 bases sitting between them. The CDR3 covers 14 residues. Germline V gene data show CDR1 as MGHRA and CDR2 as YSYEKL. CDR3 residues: CASSHTQGNEKLFF. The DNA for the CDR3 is TGCGCCAGCAGCCACACCCAGGGGAATGAAAAACTGTTTTTT.